This T cell receptor (beta chain) is drawn from a study of human T cells and chemical hapten exposure. In TCRdb, the RACE reads were re-called with MiXCR into one record per CDR3 protein. The table has over 50,000 distinct CDR3 sequences, roughly 11% seen once; the top ten hold 1.8%. Time point specified: patch test 1, 2 weeks after DPC sensitization. The treatment here: therapeutic diphenylcyclopropenone sensitization with weekly scalp DPC. Whole blood that had not been fractionated was the source of extracted total RNA. Study-wide points: In comparison with controls, expanded TCRs gave rise to a significantly larger number of large CDR3 similarity clusters.

Trimming left V 4 bases short and J 4 bases short, with 6 bases between. The V gene's germline CDR1 is SQVTM and CDR2 ANQGSEA. The CDR3 covers 11 residues. There are a few counts of this clonotype. Its antigen is unidentified. The chain recombines TRBV29-1 with TRBJ2-3; D uncertain. This sequence was found in a middle-aged woman with alopecia areata. Some clones in this sample may be carry-over from other donors' samples. This sample comprised whole blood, obtained in connection with sensitization to the hapten diphenylcyclopropenone (DPC). The DNA for the CDR3 is TGCAGCGTTGCCCCCGCAGATACGCAGTATTTT. Translation: CSVAPADTQYF.